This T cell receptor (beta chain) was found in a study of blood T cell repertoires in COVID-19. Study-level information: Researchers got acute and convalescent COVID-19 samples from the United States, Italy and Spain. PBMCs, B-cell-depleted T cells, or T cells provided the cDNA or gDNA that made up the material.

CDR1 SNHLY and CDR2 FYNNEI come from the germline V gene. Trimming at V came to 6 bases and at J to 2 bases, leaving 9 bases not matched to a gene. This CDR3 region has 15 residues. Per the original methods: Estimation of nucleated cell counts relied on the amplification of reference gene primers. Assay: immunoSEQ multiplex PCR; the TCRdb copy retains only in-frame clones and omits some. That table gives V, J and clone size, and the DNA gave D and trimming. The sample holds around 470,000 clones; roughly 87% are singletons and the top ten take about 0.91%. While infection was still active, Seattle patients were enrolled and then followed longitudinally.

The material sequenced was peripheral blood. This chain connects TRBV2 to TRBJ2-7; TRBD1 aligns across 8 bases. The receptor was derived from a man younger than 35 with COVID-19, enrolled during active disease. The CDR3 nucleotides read TGTGCCAGCAGGGATACGCCGGGACAGGCCTACGAGCAGTACTTC. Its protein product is CASRDTPGQAYEQYF.